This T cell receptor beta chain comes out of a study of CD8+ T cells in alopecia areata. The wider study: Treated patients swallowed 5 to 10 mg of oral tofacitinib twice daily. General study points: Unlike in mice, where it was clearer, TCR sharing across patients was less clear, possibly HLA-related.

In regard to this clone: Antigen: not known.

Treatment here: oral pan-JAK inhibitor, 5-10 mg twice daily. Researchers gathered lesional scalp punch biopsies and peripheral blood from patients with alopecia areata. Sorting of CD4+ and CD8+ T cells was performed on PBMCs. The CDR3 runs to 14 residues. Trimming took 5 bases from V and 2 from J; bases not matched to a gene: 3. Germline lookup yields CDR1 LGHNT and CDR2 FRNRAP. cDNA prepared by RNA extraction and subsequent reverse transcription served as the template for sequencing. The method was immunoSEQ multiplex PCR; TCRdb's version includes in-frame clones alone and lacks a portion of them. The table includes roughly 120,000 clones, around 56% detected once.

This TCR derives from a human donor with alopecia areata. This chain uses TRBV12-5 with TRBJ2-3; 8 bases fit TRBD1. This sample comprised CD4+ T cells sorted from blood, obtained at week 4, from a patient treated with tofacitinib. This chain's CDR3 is CASGPGQATDTQYF. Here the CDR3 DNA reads TGTGCTAGTGGTCCGGGACAGGCCACAGATACGCAGTATTTT.